This T cell receptor beta chain was found in a study of response to subunit inactivated influenza vaccine. Whole-study findings and limits: Authors suggested each seasonal flu vaccination may recruit only limited numbers of new T cells.

On this clonotype itself: What it recognizes is unknown.

This CDR3 spans 15 amino acids. V lost 3 bases and J 0 bases, leaving 10 bases between the germline ends. Germline assignment: CDR1 LGHDT and CDR2 YNNKEL (reference sequence). TCRdb re-called the RT-PCR reads with MiXCR, one entry per CDR3 protein. In the table there are more than 550,000 distinct CDR3 sequences, about 10% of which are singletons. The sequence came from a man in his forties or fifties who received an inactivated influenza vaccine. This chain links TRBV3-1 with TRBJ2-3, with D possibly being TRBD2 (6 bases). The starting material was PBMCs from blood, obtained on the day of vaccination. CDR3 coding DNA: TGTGCCAGCAGCCACACTAGCCTAAGCACAGATACGCAGTATTTT. Protein sequence: CASSHTSLSTDTQYF.